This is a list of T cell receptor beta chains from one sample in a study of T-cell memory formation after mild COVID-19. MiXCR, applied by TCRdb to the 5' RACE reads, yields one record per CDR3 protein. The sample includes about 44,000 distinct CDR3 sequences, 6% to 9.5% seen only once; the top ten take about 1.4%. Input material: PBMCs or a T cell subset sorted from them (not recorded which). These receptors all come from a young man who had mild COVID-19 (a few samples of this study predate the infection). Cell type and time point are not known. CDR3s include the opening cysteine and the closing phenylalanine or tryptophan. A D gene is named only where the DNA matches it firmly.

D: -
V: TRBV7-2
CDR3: CASSSHGPGKVDTQYF

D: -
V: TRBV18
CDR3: CASRDLQSVIQPQHF

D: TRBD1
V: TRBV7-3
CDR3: CASSWTGNTGELFF

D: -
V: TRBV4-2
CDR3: CASSQAGGSTNEKLFF

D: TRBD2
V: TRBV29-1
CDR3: CSTYSGGTDTQYF

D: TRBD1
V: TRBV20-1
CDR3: CSASRGRGTEAFF

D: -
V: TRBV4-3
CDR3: CASSQESGLSDEQYF

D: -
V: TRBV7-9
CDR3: CASSLGDGYTF

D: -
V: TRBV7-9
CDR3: CASSLDSTPDTQYF

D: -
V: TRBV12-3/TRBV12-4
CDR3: CASSSTGSIAGELFF

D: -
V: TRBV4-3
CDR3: CASSQEWGGSSNEKLFF

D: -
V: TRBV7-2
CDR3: CASSLGPPGSLTEAFF

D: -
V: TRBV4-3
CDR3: CASSSKAGPDTQYF

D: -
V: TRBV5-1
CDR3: CASSLAGIHEETQYF

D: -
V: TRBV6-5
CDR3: CASSYSGQLANYGYTF

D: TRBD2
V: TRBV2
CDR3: CASRAGGPRETQYF

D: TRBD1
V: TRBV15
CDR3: CATSGKGDRRFGGELFF

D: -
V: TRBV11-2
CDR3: CASSFSLASDTQYF

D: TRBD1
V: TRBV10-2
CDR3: CASSAPTGVNTEAFF

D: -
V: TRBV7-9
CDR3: CASSSRGPAYEQYF

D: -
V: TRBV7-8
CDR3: CASSEGPSYEQYF

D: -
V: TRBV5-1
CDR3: CASSPIPGSGAGELFF

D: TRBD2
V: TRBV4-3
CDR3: CASSQGASGFSTDTQYF

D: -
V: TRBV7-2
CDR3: CASSLAGVYEQYF

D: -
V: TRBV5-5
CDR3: CASSLVGVVATNEKLFF

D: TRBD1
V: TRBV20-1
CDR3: CSVMMGQQETQYF

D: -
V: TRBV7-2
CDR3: CASSWRGGPMMNTEAFF

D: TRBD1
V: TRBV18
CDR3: CASSLERDRLSEQFF

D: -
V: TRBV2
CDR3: CASRVQPNTEAFF

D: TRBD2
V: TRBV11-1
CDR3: CASSRGTSGALNEQFF

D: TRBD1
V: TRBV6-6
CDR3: CASKHGQGATGANVLTF

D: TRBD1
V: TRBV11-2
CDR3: CASSQDLTGEAFF

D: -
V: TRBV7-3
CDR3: CASSQRGVSERSGELFF

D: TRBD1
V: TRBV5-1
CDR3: CASSLGQGSEKLFF

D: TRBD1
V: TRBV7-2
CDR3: CASRLPGQVNGYTF

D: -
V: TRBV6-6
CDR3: CASSYEWGSTDTQYF

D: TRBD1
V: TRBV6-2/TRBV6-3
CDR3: CASSYPSRDRGRYYGYTF

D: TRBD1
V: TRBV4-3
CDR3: CASSQGQGPYNEQFF

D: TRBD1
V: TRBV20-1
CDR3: CSALTRDSNYGYTF

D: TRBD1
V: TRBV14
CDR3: CASSQGRGQAF

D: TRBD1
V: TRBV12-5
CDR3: CASGGQGNYGYTF

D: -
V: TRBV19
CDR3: CASSIRQEWSDTQYF

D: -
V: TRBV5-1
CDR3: CASSPHRDTTTGELFF

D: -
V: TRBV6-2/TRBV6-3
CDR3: CASSCSVTEPHPDTQYF

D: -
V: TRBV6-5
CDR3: CASRTSSGANVLTF

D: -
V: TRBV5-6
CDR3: CASSVGVSEQYF

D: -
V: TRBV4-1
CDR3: CASSQERPGVGELFF

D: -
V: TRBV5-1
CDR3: CASSFSQDPTYGYTF